This T cell receptor (beta chain) derives from a study of shared clonotypes between healthy human individuals (dated by TCRdb to 2020 to 2021). Describing the broader study: Three men and a couple of women, aged 18 to 49 years, made up the cohort. For each donor, three plates each were used for CD4 naive and CD4 memory, two plates were used for CD8 naive, and one plate was used for CD8 memory. The study deeply sequenced blood TCR repertoires of about five healthy adults to estimate repertoire size and the extent of clonotype sharing between individuals. To increase sequencing depth and limit assay-specific biases, TCR repertoire library preparation and sequencing were carried out by different laboratories using diverse techniques. Per donor, leukapheresis produced somewhere between about 0.85 and 9.5 billion PBMCs. The study at large found these results: When four donors were compared, the shared fraction of clonotypes was about 5.5% for naive CD4, around 3.6% for naive CD8, 2% to 2.5% for memory CD4, and 0.35% to 0.4% for memory CD8. Sampling was limited to blood, and TCR repertoires in tissue likely differ from TCR repertoires in blood. Pairwise subsampling indicated that sequencing depth was expected to affect the degree of clonotype sharing among donors. Naive subsets generally had larger estimated clonotype richness than memory subsets. The genetic and exposure-history diversity represented was limited by the small number of donors. Incomplete sequencing was indicated by rarefaction of sorted-subset datasets, despite the large sequencing depth. Compared with non-shared clonotypes, the clonotypes found in all four sorted-subset donors had higher generation probabilities.

For the CD8 naive samples, CD45RO-negative cells were positively selected for CCR7, yielding a CD45RA+CCR7+ population from which TemRA cells were excluded. Donors were healthy HIV-negative adults with no recently reported acute infections or vaccinations. Only Caucasian adults living in Nashville, Tennessee, USA were represented among the donors. Blood was collected by leukapheresis, and PBMCs were isolated by Ficoll-Histopaque density gradient centrifugation and then cryopreserved in liquid nitrogen vapor phase. Purity and quantity of every magnetically sorted T cell population were checked by analytical flow cytometry. Genomic DNA was isolated from every sorted fraction and measured by UV absorbance on a Nanodrop 2000c. Per the germline V gene (reference sequence), SEHNR is the CDR1 and FQNEAQ is the CDR2. V is pared back by 2 bases and J by 8 bases, with 18 bases lying between the germline termini. The CDR3 measures 15 amino acids from cysteine to phenylalanine. Just CDR3 DNA is preserved here, 45 bases in frame from base 1.

TCR CDR3 regions were amplified from genomic DNA by multiplex PCR using the deep immunoSEQ assay. Extracted genomic DNA from each cell subset was spread evenly across all wells of several immunoSEQ 96-well plates, with each plate serving as a replicate. For sorted subsets, approximately 0.2 ug of genomic DNA, equivalent to 30,000 or so T cell genomes, went into each replicate PCR. The purified libraries were quantified using a Qubit 3.0 fluorometer, sized with a Bioanalyzer 2100, and then quantified again using the KAPA Library Quantification kit. Every immunoSEQ 96-well plate was sequenced on a separate single-read 150-cycle Illumina NextSeq 550 flow cell. The authors' analysis ran thus. Because the immunoSEQ output included only junctional sequences and no quality scores, the filtering could not be the same as the filtering used for full-length reads. Sequences were annotated with PyIR, a Python wrapper for IgBLAST v1.9, and V/J genes and CDR3 were assigned using IMGT germline references. Reads were filtered out if the reads had weak V/J assignments (E-value above 1e-6), no CDR3, stop codons, out-of-frame junctions, or ambiguous translated residues. V3J clonotypes were defined as sequences sharing the same inferred V gene, J gene, and CDR3 amino acid sequence. Percentage overlap between repertoires was computed as shared unique clonotypes divided by the size of the smaller repertoire. Richness of each repertoire was evaluated using RTK rarefaction, the Chao1 estimator, and Recon v2.1 estimates of unobserved clonotypes. Generation probabilities for all TCRbeta clonotypes obtained by the gDNA method from several donors were computed using OLGA. This immuneACCESS table, as held by TCRdb, lists in-frame sequences with V and J called but not all clones. Of the missing ones, under half trace to an unresolved V gene in checked studies; the others have no known cause. The V and J calls and clone size were taken over from that table, and D and trimming were inferred from the DNA. For this sample the table gives around 2.1 million clones, of which around 93% were detected only once. More than 1.5% of the sample lies in the top ten.

In the case of this clone: Its antigen target is currently unknown. Base qualities are not at hand, and no much larger clone is one base apart.

This clonotype originated in a man between 18 and 35 years old in good health. Some clones in this sample may be carry-over from other donors' samples. Sequencing was performed on naive CD8+ T cells from PBMCs. The cell subset or site label, as the study defines it: CD45RA+CCR7+. The V gene is TRBV7-9 and the J gene is TRBJ1-2, with a tentative D gene TRBD1 over 6 matching bases. At the DNA level, the sequence is TGTGCCAGCAGCTTAATCGACAGGAGGATGAACGGCTACACCTTC. Its protein reads: CASSLIDRRMNGYTF.